The rows below give T cell receptor beta chains drawn from one sample of a study of T cell responses to AZD1222 COVID-19 vaccine. The protocol was immunoSEQ multiplex PCR, while the TCRdb copy is restricted to in-frame clones and leaves out a portion. This sample has approximately 150,000 clones, with roughly 92% found just once. The sequencing here drew on peripheral blood, taken on day 0 of AZD1222 vaccination. Source of these receptors: an adult in good health. Both conserved end residues are part of each CDR3. A D gene is named only where the DNA matches it firmly. Size is stated for part of the rows, as once, few or many counts, or as a class when the clone is expanded.

length,D,size,V,J,CDR3,DNA
16,NA,NA,TRBV4-1,TRBJ1-6,CASSQDEWGNNSPLHF,TGCGCCAGCAGCCAAGATGAATGGGGAAATAATTCACCCCTCCACTTT
13,NA,NA,TRBV7-9,TRBJ2-5,CASSFAGAKTQYF,TGTGCCAGCAGCTTCGCAGGGGCAAAGACCCAGTACTTC
14,TRBD1,once,TRBV5-1,TRBJ2-7,CASSLPGQGYEQYF,TGCGCCAGCAGCTTACCGGGACAGGGCTACGAGCAGTACTTC
16,NA,NA,TRBV18,TRBJ2-1,CASSPTYPSSYNEQFF,TGTGCCAGCTCACCAACCTACCCGAGCTCCTACAATGAGCAGTTCTTC
11,NA,NA,TRBV2,TRBJ1-4,CASSPQEKLFF,TGTGCCAGCAGCCCACAGGAAAAACTGTTTTTT
16,TRBD2,NA,TRBV3-1/TRBV3-2,TRBJ2-7,CASSPELAGVFHEQYF,TGTGCCAGCAGCCCGGAACTAGCGGGAGTGTTCCACGAGCAGTACTTC
15,NA,NA,TRBV2,TRBJ1-4,CASRGTRVAFEKLFF,TGTGCCAGCAGGGGAACAAGGGTGGCCTTTGAAAAACTGTTTTTT
13,TRBD1,NA,TRBV30,TRBJ1-1,CASTTGLNTEAFF,TGTGCCTCAACGACAGGGCTGAACACTGAAGCTTTCTTT
14,TRBD1,NA,TRBV19,TRBJ1-2,CASRNRDSDYGYTF,TGTGCCAGTAGGAACCGGGACAGTGACTATGGCTACACCTTC
12,NA,NA,TRBV7-3,TRBJ2-1,CASSLTGYEQFF,TGTGCCAGCAGCTTAACGGGGTATGAGCAGTTCTTC
14,TRBD1,NA,TRBV4-2,TRBJ1-2,CASSPRTGNYGYTF,TGTGCCAGCAGCCCGAGGACAGGGAACTATGGCTACACCTTC
15,TRBD1,NA,TRBV6-5,TRBJ1-1,CASSYDRGGYTEAFF,TGTGCCAGCAGTTATGACAGGGGAGGATACACTGAAGCTTTCTTT
17,TRBD2,NA,TRBV11-2,TRBJ2-1,CASSLAPLAGGYNEQFF,TGTGCCAGCAGCTTAGCCCCACTAGCGGGGGGATACAATGAGCAGTTCTTC
14,TRBD2,NA,TRBV27,TRBJ2-3,CASSLAGGTDTQYF,TGTGCCAGCAGTCTAGCGGGAGGCACAGATACGCAGTATTTT
16,NA,once,TRBV7-3,TRBJ2-2,CASSLNRVTNTGELFF,TGTGCCAGCAGCTTAAACAGGGTTACAAACACCGGGGAGCTGTTTTTT
15,NA,NA,TRBV30,TRBJ1-2,CAWSVPSTANYGYTF,TGTGCCTGGAGTGTCCCCTCGACGGCCAACTATGGCTACACCTTC
19,NA,NA,TRBV7-9,TRBJ2-3,CASSLGSGAAPRSTDTQYF,TGTGCCAGCAGCTTAGGATCCGGTGCAGCACCTAGATCCACAGATACGCAGTATTTT
12,NA,NA,TRBV6-5,TRBJ1-5,CASKTGNQPQHF,TGTGCCAGCAAGACAGGCAATCAGCCCCAGCATTTT
13,NA,NA,TRBV28,TRBJ2-7,CASKKGSTYEQYF,TGTGCCAGCAAGAAGGGATCGACCTACGAGCAGTACTTC
13,NA,NA,TRBV7-9,TRBJ1-2,CASSSVGPSGYTF,TGTGCCAGCAGCTCCGTCGGCCCGAGCGGCTACACCTTC
14,NA,NA,TRBV7-9,TRBJ2-2,CASSLVGETGELFF,TGTGCCAGCAGCTTAGTCGGAGAGACCGGGGAGCTGTTTTTT
15,TRBD1,NA,TRBV6-6,TRBJ1-3,CASSYPGTAGNTIYF,TGTGCCAGCAGTTACCCCGGGACAGCTGGAAACACCATATATTTT
14,NA,NA,TRBV5-1,TRBJ2-1,CASSLGQAYNEQFF,TGCGCCAGCAGCTTGGGACAGGCTTACAATGAGCAGTTCTTC
19,TRBD1,NA,TRBV9,TRBJ2-2,CASSDRQGATLLNTGELFF,TGTGCCAGCAGCGACCGACAGGGAGCGACCCTATTAAACACCGGGGAGCTGTTTTTT
13,NA,NA,TRBV9,TRBJ1-4,CASSTGYNEKLFF,TGTGCCAGCAGCACAGGGTATAATGAAAAACTGTTTTTT
12,NA,NA,TRBV5-5,TRBJ1-1,CASSLYGTEAFF,TGTGCCAGCAGCTTATATGGAACTGAAGCTTTCTTT
13,NA,NA,TRBV12-3/TRBV12-4,TRBJ1-6,CASSPRANSPLHF,TGTGCCAGCAGTCCCAGGGCCAATTCACCCCTCCACTTT
17,TRBD1,few,TRBV7-6,TRBJ2-7,CASSRTMTGTGAYEQYF,TGTGCCAGCAGCCGCACCATGACCGGGACAGGGGCCTACGAGCAGTACTTC
18,TRBD1,NA,TRBV18,TRBJ1-5,CASSSGQGASWGNQPQHF,TGTGCCAGCTCAAGTGGTCAGGGGGCTAGTTGGGGCAATCAGCCCCAGCATTTT
13,NA,NA,TRBV7-6,TRBJ1-2,CASSLATNYGYTF,TGTGCCAGCAGCCTCGCCACTAACTATGGCTACACCTTC
13,NA,NA,TRBV10-1,TRBJ2-7,CASSPGPLGEQYF,TGCGCCAGCAGTCCGGGACCCCTGGGAGAGCAGTACTTC
14,TRBD1,NA,TRBV6-5,TRBJ2-2,CASSRTGGTGELFF,TGTGCCAGCAGCCGGACAGGGGGGACCGGGGAGCTGTTTTTT
13,NA,NA,TRBV2,TRBJ2-7,CASSKHQTYEQYF,TGTGCCAGCAGTAAACACCAAACCTACGAGCAGTACTTC
17,NA,NA,TRBV5-8,TRBJ2-3,CASSLAADSLGADTQYF,TGTGCCAGCAGCTTGGCCGCAGACTCCCTAGGGGCAGATACGCAGTATTTT
15,TRBD1,NA,TRBV7-8,TRBJ1-5,CASSLARGGVQPQHF,TGTGCCAGCAGCTTAGCGCGAGGGGGCGTTCAGCCCCAGCATTTT
15,TRBD1,NA,TRBV19,TRBJ1-5,CASSSQGAGNQPQHF,TGTGCCAGTAGCTCACAGGGGGCTGGCAATCAGCCCCAGCATTTT
15,NA,NA,TRBV19,TRBJ1-4,CASTADSATNEKLFF,TGTGCCAGTACCGCGGACAGCGCAACTAATGAAAAACTGTTTTTT
15,NA,NA,TRBV7-8,TRBJ2-5,CASSLELGHKETQYF,TGTGCCAGCAGCTTAGAACTGGGCCACAAAGAGACCCAGTACTTC
15,TRBD1,once,TRBV5-1,TRBJ2-5,CASSEGQGAFETQYF,TGCGCCAGCAGTGAGGGACAGGGGGCATTCGAGACCCAGTACTTC
13,NA,NA,TRBV27,TRBJ2-7,CASSTSRRGYRYF,TGTGCCAGCAGTACGAGCCGGAGGGGGTACCGGTACTTC
16,TRBD2,NA,TRBV9,TRBJ2-3,CASSPLAGSSTDTQYF,TGTGCCAGCAGCCCCCTAGCGGGTAGTAGCACAGATACGCAGTATTTT
13,NA,NA,TRBV7-8,TRBJ2-3,CASRPHATDTQYF,TGTGCCAGCAGACCGCACGCCACAGATACGCAGTATTTT
16,NA,NA,TRBV6-1,TRBJ1-6,CASSVPQGIIDSPLHF,TGTGCCAGCAGTGTACCCCAGGGGATTATAGATTCACCCCTCCACTTT
16,TRBD1,NA,TRBV4-1,TRBJ2-6,CASSPRQGSGANVLTF,TGCGCCAGCAGCCCGCGACAGGGGTCTGGGGCCAACGTCCTGACTTTC
17,TRBD1,NA,TRBV27,TRBJ1-5,CASGVGQGSTGNQPQHF,TGTGCCAGTGGAGTGGGACAGGGGTCAACCGGCAATCAGCCCCAGCATTTT
13,NA,NA,TRBV2,TRBJ2-1,CASSEEGFNEQFF,TGTGCCAGCAGTGAAGAAGGCTTCAATGAGCAGTTCTTC
14,TRBD1,NA,TRBV24-1,TRBJ2-1,CATSERTGWNEQFF,TGTGCCACCAGTGAACGGACAGGGTGGAATGAGCAGTTCTTC
14,NA,NA,TRBV18,TRBJ1-4,CASSPFGQSGELFF,TGTGCCAGCTCACCTTTCGGACAGTCGGGCGAACTGTTTTTT
14,NA,NA,TRBV27,TRBJ1-2,CASRLGARAYGYTF,TGTGCCAGCAGGTTGGGGGCGAGGGCCTATGGCTACACCTTC
13,NA,NA,TRBV6-4,TRBJ2-1,CASSRTMNNEQFF,TGTGCCAGCAGTAGGACTATGAACAATGAGCAGTTCTTC
13,NA,NA,TRBV6-2/TRBV6-3,TRBJ2-7,CASSYSLGGEQYF,TGTGCCAGCAGTTACTCGTTAGGAGGGGAGCAGTACTTC
15,TRBD2,NA,TRBV14,TRBJ2-1,CASTPLGREGLEQFF,TGTGCCAGCACCCCACTTGGGCGGGAGGGCCTTGAGCAGTTCTTC
16,TRBD1,NA,TRBV11-2,TRBJ2-7,CASSLGTGRPSYEQYF,TGTGCCAGCAGCTTAGGGACAGGGCGACCGTCCTACGAGCAGTACTTC
16,NA,NA,TRBV29-1,TRBJ2-4,CSVVLGPQIAKNIQYF,TGCAGCGTTGTCCTCGGGCCGCAAATAGCCAAAAACATTCAGTACTTC
17,NA,NA,TRBV5-1,TRBJ2-6,CASSLLSGASGANVLTF,TGCGCCAGCAGCTTGTTATCAGGGGCTAGTGGGGCCAACGTCCTGACTTTC
14,NA,NA,TRBV6-5,TRBJ2-3,CASSYLLVTDTQYF,TGTGCCAGCAGTTACCTACTAGTCACAGATACGCAGTATTTT
13,TRBD2,NA,TRBV7-3,TRBJ2-1,CASSPRQLAGQFF,TGTGCCAGCAGCCCGCGACAACTAGCGGGGCAGTTCTTC
14,NA,once,TRBV27,TRBJ2-2,CASSLSPRAGELFF,TGTGCCAGCAGTTTATCCCCACGGGCCGGGGAGCTGTTTTTT
15,TRBD2,NA,TRBV14,TRBJ2-3,CASSQAGTSGDTQYF,TGTGCCAGCAGCCAAGCCGGGACTAGCGGAGATACGCAGTATTTT